This T cell receptor beta chain derives from a study of Ad26.COV2.S vaccination and SARS-CoV-2 variants. V was clipped by 4 bases and J by 9 bases; unmatched bases: 8. Germline CDR1 KGHDR, CDR2 SFDVKD. There are 14 residues in the CDR3. Some clones are missing from TCRdb's copy, which holds only in-frame ones; the method was immunoSEQ multiplex PCR. The data hold some 180,000 clones, with roughly 87% observed a single time. The gene calls are TRBV24-1 and TRBJ2-1; TRBD1 aligns across 7 bases. The receptor was isolated from a human donor who had recovered from COVID-19. Material: peripheral blood, obtained after recovery from COVID-19. Here the CDR3 reads CATSDHQGVGEQFF. The DNA of the CDR3 is TGTGCCACCAGTGACCACCAGGGGGTAGGTGAGCAGTTCTTC.